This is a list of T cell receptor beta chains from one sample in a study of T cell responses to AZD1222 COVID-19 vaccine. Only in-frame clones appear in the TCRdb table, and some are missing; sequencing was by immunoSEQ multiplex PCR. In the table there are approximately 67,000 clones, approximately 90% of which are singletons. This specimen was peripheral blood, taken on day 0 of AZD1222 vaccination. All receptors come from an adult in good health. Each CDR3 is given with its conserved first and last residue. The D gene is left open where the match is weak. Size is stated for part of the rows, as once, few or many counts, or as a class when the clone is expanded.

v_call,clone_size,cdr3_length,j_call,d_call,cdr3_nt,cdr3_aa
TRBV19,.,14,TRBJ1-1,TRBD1,TGTGCCAGTAGTGAGGACAGGTTCCTCGAGGAAGCTTTCTTT,CASSEDRFLEEAFF
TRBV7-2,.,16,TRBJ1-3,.,TGTGCCAGCAGCTTAGCGGGCACGCGGTCTGGAAACACCATATATTTT,CASSLAGTRSGNTIYF
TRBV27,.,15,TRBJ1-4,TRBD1,TGTGCCAGCAGTATGACAGGGGGAGGTGTTGAAAAACTGTTTTTT,CASSMTGGGVEKLFF
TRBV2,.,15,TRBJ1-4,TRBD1,TGTGCCAGCAGGGCAACAGGGGCGCGAGGAGAAAAACTGTTTTTT,CASRATGARGEKLFF
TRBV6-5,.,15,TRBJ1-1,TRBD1,TGTGCCAGCAGCGACAGGGGAGGGATGGGGACTGAAGCTTTCTTT,CASSDRGGMGTEAFF
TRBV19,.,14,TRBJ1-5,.,TGTGCCAGTAGGGCGCCTAATAGCAATCAGCCCCAGCATTTT,CASRAPNSNQPQHF
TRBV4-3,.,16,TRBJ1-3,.,TGCGCCAGCAGCCAAGGGGCTGGAGGGCGAGGAAACACCATATATTTT,CASSQGAGGRGNTIYF
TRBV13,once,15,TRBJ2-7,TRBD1,TGTGCCAGCAGCCTCCAACCGGGACAGGGCTACGAGCAGTACTTC,CASSLQPGQGYEQYF
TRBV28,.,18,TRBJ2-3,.,.,CASSSSDSTHLLADTQYF
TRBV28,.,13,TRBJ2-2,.,TGTGCCAGCAAGGGCGAGGGTGCCGGGGAGCTGTTTTTT,CASKGEGAGELFF
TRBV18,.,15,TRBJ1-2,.,TGTGCCAGCTCACCACCCCCAGGGGATCACTATGGCTACACCTTC,CASSPPPGDHYGYTF
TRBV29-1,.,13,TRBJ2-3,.,TGCAGCGTTGAAGGCGGTAGCACAGATACGCAGTATTTT,CSVEGGSTDTQYF
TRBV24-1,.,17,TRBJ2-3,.,TGTGCCACCAGTGATTCATGGGGCTCGGGGAGCACAGATACGCAGTATTTT,CATSDSWGSGSTDTQYF